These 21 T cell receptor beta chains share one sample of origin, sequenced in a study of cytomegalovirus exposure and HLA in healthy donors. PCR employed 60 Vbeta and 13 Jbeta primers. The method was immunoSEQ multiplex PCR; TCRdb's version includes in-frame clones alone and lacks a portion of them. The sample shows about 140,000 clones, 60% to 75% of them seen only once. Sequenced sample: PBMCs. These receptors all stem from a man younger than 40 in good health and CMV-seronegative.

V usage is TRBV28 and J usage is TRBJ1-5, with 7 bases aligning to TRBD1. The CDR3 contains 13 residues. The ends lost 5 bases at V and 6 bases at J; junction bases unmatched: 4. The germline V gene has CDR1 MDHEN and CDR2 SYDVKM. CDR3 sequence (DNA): TGTGCCAGCAGTCCGACAGGGACTCAGCCCCAGCATTTT. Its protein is CASSPTGTQPQHF.

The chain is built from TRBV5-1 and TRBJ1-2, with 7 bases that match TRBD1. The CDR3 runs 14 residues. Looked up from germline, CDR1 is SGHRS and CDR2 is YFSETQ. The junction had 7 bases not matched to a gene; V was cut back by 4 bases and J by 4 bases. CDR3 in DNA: TGCGCCAGCAGCCCACCGGGACAGTCCTATGGCTACACCTTC. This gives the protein CASSPPGQSYGYTF.

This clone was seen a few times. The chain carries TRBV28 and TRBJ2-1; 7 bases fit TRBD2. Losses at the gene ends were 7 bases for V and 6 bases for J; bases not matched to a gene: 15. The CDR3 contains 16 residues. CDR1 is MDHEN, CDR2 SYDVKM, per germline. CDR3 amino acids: CASKHGAAGNPNEQFF. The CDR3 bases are TGTGCCAGCAAACACGGAGCAGCGGGAAACCCCAATGAGCAGTTCTTC.

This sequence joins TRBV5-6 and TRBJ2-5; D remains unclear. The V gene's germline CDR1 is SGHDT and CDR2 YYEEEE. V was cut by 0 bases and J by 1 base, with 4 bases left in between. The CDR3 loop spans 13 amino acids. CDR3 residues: CASSLGAQETQYF. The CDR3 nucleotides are TGTGCCAGCAGCTTGGGGGCCCAAGAGACCCAGTACTTC.

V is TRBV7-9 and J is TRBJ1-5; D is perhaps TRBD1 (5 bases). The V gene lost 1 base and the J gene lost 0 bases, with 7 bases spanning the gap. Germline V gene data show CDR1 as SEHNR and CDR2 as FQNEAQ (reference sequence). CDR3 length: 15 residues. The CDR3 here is CASSLEQGSNQPQHF. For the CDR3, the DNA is TGTGCCAGCAGCTTAGAGCAGGGTAGCAATCAGCCCCAGCATTTT.

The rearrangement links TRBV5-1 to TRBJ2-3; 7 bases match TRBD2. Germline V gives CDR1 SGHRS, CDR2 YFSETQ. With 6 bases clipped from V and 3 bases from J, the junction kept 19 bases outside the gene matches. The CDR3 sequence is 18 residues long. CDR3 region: CASTYGPGGVRETDTQYF. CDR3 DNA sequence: TGCGCCAGCACTTACGGTCCTGGGGGGGTTCGGGAGACAGATACGCAGTATTTT.

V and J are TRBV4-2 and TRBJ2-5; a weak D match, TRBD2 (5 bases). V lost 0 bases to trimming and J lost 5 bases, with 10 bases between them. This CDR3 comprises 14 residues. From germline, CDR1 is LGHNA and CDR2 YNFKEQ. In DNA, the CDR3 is TGTGCCAGCAGCCAAGAGCGGGCCCCGGAGACCCAGTACTTC. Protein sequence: CASSQERAPETQYF.

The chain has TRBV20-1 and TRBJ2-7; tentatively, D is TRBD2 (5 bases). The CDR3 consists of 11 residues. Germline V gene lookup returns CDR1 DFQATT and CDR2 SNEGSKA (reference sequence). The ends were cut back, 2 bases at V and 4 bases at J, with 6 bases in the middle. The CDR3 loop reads CSARREYEQYF. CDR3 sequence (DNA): TGCAGTGCTAGAAGGGAGTACGAGCAGTACTTC.

CDR3 protein: CASKSSDRETEKLFF. The CDR3, as DNA: TGCGCCAGCAAATCTTCGGACAGGGAGACTGAAAAACTGTTTTTT. V and J are TRBV5-1 and TRBJ1-4, with 8 bases that match TRBD1. The germline V gene has CDR1 SGHRS and CDR2 YFSETQ. The CDR3 runs 15 residues. The ends lost 6 bases at V and 7 bases at J; junction bases unmatched: 11.

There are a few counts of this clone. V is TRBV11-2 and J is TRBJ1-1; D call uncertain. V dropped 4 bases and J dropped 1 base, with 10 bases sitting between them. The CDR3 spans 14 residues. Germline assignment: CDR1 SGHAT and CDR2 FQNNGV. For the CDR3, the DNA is TGTGCCAGCAGCTCGTCACACAGGAACACTGAAGCTTTCTTT. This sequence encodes CASSSSHRNTEAFF.

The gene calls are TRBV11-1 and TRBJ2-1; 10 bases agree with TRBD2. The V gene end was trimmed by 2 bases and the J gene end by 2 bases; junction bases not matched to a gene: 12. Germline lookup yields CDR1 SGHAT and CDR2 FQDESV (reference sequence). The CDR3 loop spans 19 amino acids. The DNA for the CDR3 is TGTGCCAGCAGCTTAAACTTGCTAGCGGGGGCCGTCCCCTACAATGAGCAGTTCTTC. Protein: CASSLNLLAGAVPYNEQFF.

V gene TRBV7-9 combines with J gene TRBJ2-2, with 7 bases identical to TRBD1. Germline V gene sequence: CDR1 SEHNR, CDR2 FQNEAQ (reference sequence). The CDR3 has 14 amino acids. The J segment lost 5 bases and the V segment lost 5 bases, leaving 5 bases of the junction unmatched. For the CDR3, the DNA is TGTGCCAGCAGCACTGCCAGGGGGACCGGGGAGCTGTTTTTT. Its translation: CASSTARGTGELFF.

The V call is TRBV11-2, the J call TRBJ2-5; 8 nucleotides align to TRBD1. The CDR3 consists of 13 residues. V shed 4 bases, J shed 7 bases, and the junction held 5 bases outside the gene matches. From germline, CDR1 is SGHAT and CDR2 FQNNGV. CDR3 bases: TGTGCCAGCAGCTCGACAGGGGAAGGGACCCAGTACTTC. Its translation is CASSSTGEGTQYF.

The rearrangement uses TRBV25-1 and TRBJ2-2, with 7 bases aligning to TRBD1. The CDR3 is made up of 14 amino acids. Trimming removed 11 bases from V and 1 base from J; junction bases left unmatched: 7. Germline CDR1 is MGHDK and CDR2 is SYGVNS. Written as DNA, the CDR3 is TGTGCCTCTACGGACAGGCTGAACACCGGGGAGCTGTTTTTT. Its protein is CASTDRLNTGELFF.

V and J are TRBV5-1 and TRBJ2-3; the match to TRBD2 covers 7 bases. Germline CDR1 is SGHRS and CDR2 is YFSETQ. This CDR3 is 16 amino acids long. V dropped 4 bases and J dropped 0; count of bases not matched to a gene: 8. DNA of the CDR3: TGCGCCAGCAGCCCGCTAGCGGTTACTAGCACAGATACGCAGTATTTT. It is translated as CASSPLAVTSTDTQYF.

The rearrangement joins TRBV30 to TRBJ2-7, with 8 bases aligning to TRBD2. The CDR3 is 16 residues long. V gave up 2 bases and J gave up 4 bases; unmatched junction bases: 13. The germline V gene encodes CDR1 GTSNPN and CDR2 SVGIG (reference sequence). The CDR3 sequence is CAWSPPRRLAHYEQYF. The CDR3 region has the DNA TGTGCCTGGAGTCCCCCTCGGCGACTAGCGCATTACGAGCAGTACTTC.

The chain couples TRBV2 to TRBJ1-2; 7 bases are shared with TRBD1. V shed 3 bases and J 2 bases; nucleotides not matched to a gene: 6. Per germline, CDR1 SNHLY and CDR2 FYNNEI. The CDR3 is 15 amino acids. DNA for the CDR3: TGTGCCAGCAGTGATCCCGGGACAGTCAACTATGGCTACACCTTC. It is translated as CASSDPGTVNYGYTF.

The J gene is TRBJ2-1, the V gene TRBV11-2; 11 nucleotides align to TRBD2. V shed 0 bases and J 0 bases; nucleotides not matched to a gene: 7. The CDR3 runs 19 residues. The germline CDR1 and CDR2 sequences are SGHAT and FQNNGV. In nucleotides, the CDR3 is TGTGCCAGCAGCTTAGATTCCGTAGCGGGAGGGAGCTCCTACAATGAGCAGTTCTTC. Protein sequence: CASSLDSVAGGSSYNEQFF.

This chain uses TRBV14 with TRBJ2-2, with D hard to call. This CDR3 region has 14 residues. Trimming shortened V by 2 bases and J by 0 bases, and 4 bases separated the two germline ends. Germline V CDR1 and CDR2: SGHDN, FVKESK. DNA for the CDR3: TGTGCCAGCAGCCAAAGCTCGAACACCGGGGAGCTGTTTTTT. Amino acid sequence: CASSQSSNTGELFF.

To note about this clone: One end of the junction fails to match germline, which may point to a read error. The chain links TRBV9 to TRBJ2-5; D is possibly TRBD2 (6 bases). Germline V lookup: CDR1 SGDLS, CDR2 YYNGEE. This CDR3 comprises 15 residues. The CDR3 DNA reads TGTGGCAGCAGTCCAAACGGGAGATTCGAAGAGACCCAGTACTTC. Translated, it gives CGSSPNGRFEETQYF.

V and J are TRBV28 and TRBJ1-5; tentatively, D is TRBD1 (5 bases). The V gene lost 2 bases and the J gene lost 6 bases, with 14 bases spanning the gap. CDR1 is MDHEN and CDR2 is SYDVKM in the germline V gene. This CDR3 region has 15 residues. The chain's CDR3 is CASSLGGGGSQPQHF. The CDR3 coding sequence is TGTGCCAGCAGTTTAGGTGGGGGGGGGAGTCAGCCCCAGCATTTT.